This TCR beta chain was obtained from a study of regulatory T cells in long-lasting Graves disease. V gave up 2 bases and J gave up 8 bases, with 22 bases separating them. There are 17 residues in the CDR3. Germline V gene lookup returns CDR1 MGHRA and CDR2 YSYEKL. Arm-PCR of CDR3 regions and iRepertoire HTBI primers were used to build TCR beta libraries. Each CDR3 protein gets one entry after TCRdb re-called the multiplex PCR reads with MiXCR. The sample records a few hundred thousand distinct CDR3 sequences, roughly 13% being singletons. The time point denotes: newly diagnosed GD, antithyroid drugs for less than 3 months. PBMC-extracted RNA yielded the TCR library. The patients were drawn from one endocrinology department in Xi'an, China. These data were likewise used in another study, on T cells in Graves' hyperthyroidism and ophthalmopathy. That investigation notes: Patients were aged 18 to 65, had disease duration under 2 months, and had newly diagnosed hyperthyroidism. Each diagnosis was grounded in clinical symptoms, serum thyroxine and TRAb, thyroid ultrasound, and orbital computed tomography. With the HTBI primer set, the TCR CDR3 went through a first round of RT-PCR.

Sequenced here: peripheral blood mononuclear cells (PBMCs), sampled at new diagnosis, from a patient treated with antithyroid drugs. The chain recombines TRBV4-1 with TRBJ2-1; D gene unclear. This clonotype was sampled from a man younger than 45 with Graves disease. DNA for the CDR3: TGCGCCAGCAGCCAAAACACGGTTTTAAGGCAGAGTGATGAGCAGTTCTTC. It codes for CASSQNTVLRQSDEQFF.